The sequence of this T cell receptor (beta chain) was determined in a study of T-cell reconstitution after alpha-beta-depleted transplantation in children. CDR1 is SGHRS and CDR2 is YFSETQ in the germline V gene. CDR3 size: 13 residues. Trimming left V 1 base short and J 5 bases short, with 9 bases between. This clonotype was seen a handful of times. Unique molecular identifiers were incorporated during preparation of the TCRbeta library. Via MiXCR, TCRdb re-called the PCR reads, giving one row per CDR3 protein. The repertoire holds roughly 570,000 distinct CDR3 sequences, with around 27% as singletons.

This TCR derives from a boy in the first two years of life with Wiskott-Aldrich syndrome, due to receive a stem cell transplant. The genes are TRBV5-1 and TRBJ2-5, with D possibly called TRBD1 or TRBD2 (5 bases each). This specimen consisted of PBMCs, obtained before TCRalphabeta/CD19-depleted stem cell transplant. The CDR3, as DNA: TGCGCCAGCAGCTTGCCAGGGAGCGAGACCCAGTACTTC. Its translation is CASSLPGSETQYF.